Described below is a single TCR beta chain sequence and its context. The antigen remains undetermined. V lost 2 bases, J lost 3 bases, and 2 bases stayed unmatched. The germline V gene encodes CDR1 MNHNY and CDR2 SVGAGI (reference sequence). The CDR3 runs to 15 residues. The entry originates in a study of cytomegalovirus exposure and HLA in healthy donors. Both 60 Vbeta primers and 13 Jbeta primers went into the PCR. Authors' processing steps: Counted up in a later analysis, unique TCR beta chains came to 65 million to 80 million, with around 10 million shared. Some clones are missing from TCRdb's copy, which holds only in-frame ones; the method was immunoSEQ multiplex PCR. V and J calls and clone size are as listed in that table; D and trimming were resolved from the DNA. There are under 70,000 clones in the sample; around 63% occur only once, and 2% to 2.5% lies in the top ten. Findings of the study overall: For TCR beta chains, V- and J-gene trimming was later linked to a missense DCLRE1C variant. The authors later found most CMV-associated TCR beta chains appeared HLA-restricted. Presence/absence comparisons presumed near-even sequencing depth among donors.

Source material: PBMCs. The rearrangement uses TRBV6-6 and TRBJ2-1, with 9 bases lining up with TRBD1. The source is a woman in her twenties or thirties in good health and CMV-seronegative. CDR3 region: CASSYGTGNYNEQFF. CDR3 coding DNA: TGTGCCAGCAGTTACGGGACAGGGAACTACAATGAGCAGTTCTTC.